This T cell receptor (beta chain) was sequenced during a study of blood T cell repertoires in COVID-19 (dated by TCRdb to 2018 to 2020). Regarding the study in general: Samples covering the acute and convalescent phases of COVID-19 were provided by collaborators in the United States, Italy and Spain. The material from the prospective study consisted of cDNA or gDNA derived from T cells, B-cell-depleted T cells, or PBMCs. Subjects who had been exposed to COVID-19, were actively infected with it, or had recovered from it provided the deeply sampled blood TCRbeta repertoires that made up the dataset. The repertoires were released in a freely available public database meant as a resource for research on the immune response to SARS-CoV-2. Samples came from the ongoing ImmuneRACE study (first 160 participants) plus 1,254 subjects from 6 global collaborators. Sample metadata almost always included a de-identified subject ID, COVID-19 status, age in years and sex. HLA class I and class II types, where available, came from metadata supplied by the sample provider rather than from assay-based typing. What the research found in general, with its limitations: The quantity of clinical and demographic metadata differed by source and by participant and was supplied without curation.

A remark on this clone: There is no known antigen for this receptor. No qualities accompany the bases; no much larger clone lies one base away.

Trimming removed 1 base from V and 6 bases from J; the gene matches leave 4 bases unexplained. Reading from cysteine to phenylalanine, the CDR3 counts 15 amino acids. This entry keeps only the CDR3 DNA: 45 bases, framed from base 1. The germline V gene (reference sequence) sets CDR1 to LNHNV and CDR2 to YYDKDF. Samples from volunteer blood donors who had recovered from COVID-19 were contributed by a second Seattle source. The collaborating institutions used their own protocols to collect whole blood in K2EDTA tubes. Collaborator samples were shipped for TCRbeta analysis as frozen whole blood, isolated PBMCs, or DNA extracted from either sample type. The immunoSEQ Assay, a bias-controlled multiplex PCR, was used to amplify TCRbeta CDR3 regions from genomic DNA. On the study's bioinformatics: Within the assay, amplification of reference gene primers was used to estimate how many nucleated cells each sample contained. To quantify the absolute abundance of each unique TCRbeta CDR3 rearrangement, sequence reads were collapsed and filtered. For each sample, productive Simpson clonality was calculated by taking the square root of Simpson's diversity index across productive rearrangements. Imported from immuneACCESS, the table was reduced by TCRdb to in-frame sequences with V and J called. These copies leave out some clones; in studies compared against another copy, an unresolved V gene accounts for under half, and the cause of the remainder is not known. The V and J calls and the clone size are those of that table, but D and trimming were determined from the DNA. The sample table records 200,000 to 300,000 clones; around 87% of these occur just once. The leading ten clones occupy about 1.4% of the sample.

Recombination connected TRBV15 to TRBJ1-1; the central 11 bases match TRBD1. This receptor was obtained from a woman in her thirties or forties who had recovered from COVID-19. The source material was peripheral blood. In nucleotides, the sequence is TGTGCCACCAGCAGAGTCCAGGACAGGGGGCCTGAAGCTTTCTTT. This encodes CATSRVQDRGPEAFF.